What follows describes a single T cell receptor beta chain. Its antigen is currently unknown. MiXCR was run by TCRdb on the RT-PCR reads, yielding one entry per CDR3 protein. The table lists 800,000 or so distinct CDR3 sequences, approximately 21% of them singletons. The data were obtained in a study of response to subunit inactivated influenza vaccine. Regarding the study as a whole: That few new T cells are recruited by each seasonal influenza vaccination was the authors' suggestion.

V was clipped by 0 bases and J by 4 bases, with 16 bases between them. Germline values: CDR1 LNHNV, CDR2 YYDKDF (reference sequence). The CDR3 loop spans 17 amino acids. Material: PBMCs from blood, obtained more than 4 days after vaccination. The rearrangement joins TRBV15 to TRBJ2-1; D may be TRBD1 or TRBD2 (6 bases each). The sequence was collected from a man in his fifties or sixties who received an inactivated influenza vaccine. The CDR3 DNA is TGTGCCACCAGCAGAGATCTTACAGGAGGGGGGTACAATGAGCAGTTCTTC. Protein sequence: CATSRDLTGGGYNEQFF.